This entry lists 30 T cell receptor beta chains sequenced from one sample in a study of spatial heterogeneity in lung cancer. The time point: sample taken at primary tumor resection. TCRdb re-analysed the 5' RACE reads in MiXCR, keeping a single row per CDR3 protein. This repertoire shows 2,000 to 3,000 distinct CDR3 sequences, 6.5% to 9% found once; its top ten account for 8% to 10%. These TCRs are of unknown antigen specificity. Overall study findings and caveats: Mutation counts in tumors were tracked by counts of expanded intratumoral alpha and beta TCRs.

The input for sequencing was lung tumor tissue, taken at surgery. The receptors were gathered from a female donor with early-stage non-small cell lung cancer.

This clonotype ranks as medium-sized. The CDR3 DNA sequence: TGTGCCAGCAGTTTGTTGGGGGCCAATCAGCCCCAGCATTTT. Amino acid sequence: CASSLLGANQPQHF. The gene calls are TRBV12-3 or TRBV12-4 and TRBJ1-5; a possible D gene is TRBD1 (6 bases). CDR3 length equals 14 residues. V was pared by 3 bases and J by 3 bases, with 9 bases between.

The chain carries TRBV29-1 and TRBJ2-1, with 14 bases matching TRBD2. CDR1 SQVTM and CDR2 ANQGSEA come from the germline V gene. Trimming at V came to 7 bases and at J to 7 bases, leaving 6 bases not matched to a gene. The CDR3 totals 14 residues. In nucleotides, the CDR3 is TGCAGCGCCTGGACTAGCGGGAGGAGGAATGAGCAGTTCTTC. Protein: CSAWTSGRRNEQFF.

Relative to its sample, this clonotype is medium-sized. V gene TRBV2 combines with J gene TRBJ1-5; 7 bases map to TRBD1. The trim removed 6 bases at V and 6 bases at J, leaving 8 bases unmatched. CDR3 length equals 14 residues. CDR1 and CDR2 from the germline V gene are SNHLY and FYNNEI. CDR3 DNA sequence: TGTGCCAGCAGAACCGACAGGGTAGCTCAGCCCCAGCATTTT. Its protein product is CASRTDRVAQPQHF.

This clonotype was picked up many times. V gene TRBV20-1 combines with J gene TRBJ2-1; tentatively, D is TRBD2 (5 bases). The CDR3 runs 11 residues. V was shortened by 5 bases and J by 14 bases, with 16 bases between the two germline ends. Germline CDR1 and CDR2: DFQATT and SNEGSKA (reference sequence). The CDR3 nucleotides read TGCAGTGCTGGATGGGAGACTAAAAAGTTCTTC. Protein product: CSAGWETKKFF.

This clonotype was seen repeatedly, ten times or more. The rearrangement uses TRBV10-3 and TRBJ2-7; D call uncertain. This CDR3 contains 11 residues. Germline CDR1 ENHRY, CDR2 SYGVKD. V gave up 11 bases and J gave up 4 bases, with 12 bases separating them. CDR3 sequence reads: CAALSKYEQYF. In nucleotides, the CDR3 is TGTGCCGCCCTATCGAAATACGAGCAGTACTTC.

CDR3 protein: CAISGPAPYNEQFF. The CDR3 region has the DNA TGTGCCATCAGTGGCCCGGCCCCTTACAATGAGCAGTTCTTC. The chain has TRBV10-3 and TRBJ2-1; D unclear. V was clipped by 4 bases and J by 4 bases, with 11 bases between them. Germline V gene data show CDR1 as ENHRY and CDR2 as SYGVKD. The CDR3 sequence is 14 residues long.

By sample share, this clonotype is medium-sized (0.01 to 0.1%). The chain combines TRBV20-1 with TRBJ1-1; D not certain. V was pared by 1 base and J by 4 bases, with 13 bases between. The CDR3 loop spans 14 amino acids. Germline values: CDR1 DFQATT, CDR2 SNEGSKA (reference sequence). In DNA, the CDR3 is TGCAGTGCTAGAGGAGGAGAGCCTATCACTGAAGCTTTCTTT. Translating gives CSARGGEPITEAFF.

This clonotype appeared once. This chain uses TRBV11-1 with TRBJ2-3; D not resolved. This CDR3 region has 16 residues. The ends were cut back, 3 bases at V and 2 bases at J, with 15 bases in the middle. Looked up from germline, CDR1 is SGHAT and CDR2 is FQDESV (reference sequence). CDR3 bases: TGTGCCAGCAGCTTGGACCGGGCCTCACCCACAGATACGCAGTATTTT. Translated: CASSLDRASPTDTQYF.

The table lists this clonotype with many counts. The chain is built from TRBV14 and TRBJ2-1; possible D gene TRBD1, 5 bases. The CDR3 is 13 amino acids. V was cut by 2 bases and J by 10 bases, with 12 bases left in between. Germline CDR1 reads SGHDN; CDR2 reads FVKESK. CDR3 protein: CASSQSGSQEQFF. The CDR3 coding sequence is TGTGCCAGCAGCCAATCAGGGTCCCAGGAGCAGTTCTTC.

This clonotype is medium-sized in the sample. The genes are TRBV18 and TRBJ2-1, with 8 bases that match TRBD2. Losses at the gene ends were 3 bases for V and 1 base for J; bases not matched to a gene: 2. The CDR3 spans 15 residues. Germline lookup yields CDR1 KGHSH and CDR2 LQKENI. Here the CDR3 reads CASSPGGASYNEQFF. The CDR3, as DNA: TGTGCCAGCTCACCCGGGGGGGCATCCTACAATGAGCAGTTCTTC.

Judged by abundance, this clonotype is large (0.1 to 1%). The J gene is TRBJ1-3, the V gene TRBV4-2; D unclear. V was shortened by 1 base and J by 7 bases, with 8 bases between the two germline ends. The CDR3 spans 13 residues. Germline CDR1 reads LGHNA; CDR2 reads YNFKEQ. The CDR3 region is CASSQGLGNTIYF. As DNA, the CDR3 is TGTGCCAGCAGCCAAGGGTTAGGTAACACCATATATTTT.

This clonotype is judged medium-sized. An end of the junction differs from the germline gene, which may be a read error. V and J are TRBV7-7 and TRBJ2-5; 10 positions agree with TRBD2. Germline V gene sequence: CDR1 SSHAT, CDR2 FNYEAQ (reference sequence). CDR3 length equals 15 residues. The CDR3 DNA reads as TGTGCTAGCAGCCGGAGGACTAGCGGTTCGGAGACCCAGTACTTC. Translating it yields CASSRRTSGSETQYF. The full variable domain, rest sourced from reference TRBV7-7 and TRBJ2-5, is GAGVSQSPRYKVTKRGQDVTLRCDPISSHATLYWYQQALGQGPEFLTYFNYEAQPDKSGLPSDRFSAERPEGSISTLTIQRTEQRDSAMYRCASSRRTSGSETQYFGPGTRLLVL.

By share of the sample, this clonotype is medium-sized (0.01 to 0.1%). CDR3 bases: TGTGCCAGCAGTCACTACTCAGGGGGAAGAGACACCGGGGAGCTGTTTTTT. Its translation is CASSHYSGGRDTGELFF. The chain is built from TRBV6-6 and TRBJ2-2; 7 bases map to TRBD1. The CDR3 has 17 residues. V gave up 5 bases and J gave up 3 bases; unmatched junction bases: 12. The germline gives CDR1 MNHNY, CDR2 SVGAGI (reference sequence).

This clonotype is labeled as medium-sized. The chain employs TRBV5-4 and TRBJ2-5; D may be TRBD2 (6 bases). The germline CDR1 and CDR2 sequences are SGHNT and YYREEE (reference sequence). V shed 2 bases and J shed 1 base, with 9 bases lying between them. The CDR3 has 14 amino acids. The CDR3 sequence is CASSFGGTQETQYF. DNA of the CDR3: TGTGCCAGCAGCTTCGGGGGAACCCAAGAGACCCAGTACTTC.

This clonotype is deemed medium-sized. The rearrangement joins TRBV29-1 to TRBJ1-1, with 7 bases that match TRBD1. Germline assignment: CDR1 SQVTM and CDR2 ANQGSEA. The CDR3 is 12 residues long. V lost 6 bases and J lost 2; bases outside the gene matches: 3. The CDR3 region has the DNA TGCAGCGTGTGGGACAGTAACACTGAAGCTTTCTTT. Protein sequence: CSVWDSNTEAFF.

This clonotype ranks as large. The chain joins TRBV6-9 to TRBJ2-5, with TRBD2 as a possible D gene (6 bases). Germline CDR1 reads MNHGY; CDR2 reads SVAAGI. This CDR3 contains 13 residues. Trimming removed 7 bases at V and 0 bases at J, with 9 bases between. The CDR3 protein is CASTGAYQETQYF. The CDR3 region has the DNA TGTGCCAGCACGGGAGCGTACCAAGAGACCCAGTACTTC.

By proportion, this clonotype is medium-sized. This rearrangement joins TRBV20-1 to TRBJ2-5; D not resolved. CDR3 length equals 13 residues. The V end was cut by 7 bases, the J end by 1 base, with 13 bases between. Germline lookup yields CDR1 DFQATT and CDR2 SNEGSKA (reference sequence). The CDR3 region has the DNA TGCAGTGTCCCCACGAAACCCCAAGAGACCCAGTACTTC. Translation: CSVPTKPQETQYF.

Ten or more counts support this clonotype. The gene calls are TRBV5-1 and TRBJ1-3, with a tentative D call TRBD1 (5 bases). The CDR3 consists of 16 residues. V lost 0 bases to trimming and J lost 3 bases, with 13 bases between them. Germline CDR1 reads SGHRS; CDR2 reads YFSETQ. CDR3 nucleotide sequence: TGCGCCAGCAGCTTGGCGGGACTCTCATTTGGAAACACCATATATTTT. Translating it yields CASSLAGLSFGNTIYF.

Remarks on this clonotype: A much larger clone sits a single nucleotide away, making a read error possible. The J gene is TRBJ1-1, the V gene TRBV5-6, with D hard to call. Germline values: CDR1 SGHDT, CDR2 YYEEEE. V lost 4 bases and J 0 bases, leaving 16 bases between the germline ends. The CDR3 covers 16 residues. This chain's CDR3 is CASSPEGWVMNTEAFF. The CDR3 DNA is TGTGCCAGCAGCCCCGAAGGCTGGGTGATGAACACTGAAGCTTTCTTT.

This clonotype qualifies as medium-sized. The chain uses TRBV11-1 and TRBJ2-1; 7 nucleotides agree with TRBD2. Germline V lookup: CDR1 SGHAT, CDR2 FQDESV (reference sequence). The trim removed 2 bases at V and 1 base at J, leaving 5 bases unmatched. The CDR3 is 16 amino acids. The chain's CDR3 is CASSLLGGGSYNEQFF. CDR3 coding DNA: TGTGCCAGCAGCTTACTAGGCGGGGGATCCTACAATGAGCAGTTCTTC. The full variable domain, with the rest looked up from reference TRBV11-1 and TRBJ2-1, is EAEVAQSPRYKITEKSQAVAFWCDPISGHATLYWYRQILGQGPELLVQFQDESVVDDSQLPKDRFSAERLKGVDSTLKIQPAELGDSAMYLCASSLLGGGSYNEQFFGPGTRLTVL.

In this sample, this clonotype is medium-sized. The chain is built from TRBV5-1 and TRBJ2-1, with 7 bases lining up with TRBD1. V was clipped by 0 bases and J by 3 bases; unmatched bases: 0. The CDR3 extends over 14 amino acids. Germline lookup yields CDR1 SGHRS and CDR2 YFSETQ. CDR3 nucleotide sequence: TGCGCCAGCAGCTTGGGACAGGGCTACAATGAGCAGTTCTTC. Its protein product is CASSLGQGYNEQFF.

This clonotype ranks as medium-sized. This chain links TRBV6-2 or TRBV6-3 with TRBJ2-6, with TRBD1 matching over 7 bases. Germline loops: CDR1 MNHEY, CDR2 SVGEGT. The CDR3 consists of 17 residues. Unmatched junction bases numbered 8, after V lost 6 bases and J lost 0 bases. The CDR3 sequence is CASSLGQMSSGANVLTF. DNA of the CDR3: TGTGCCAGCAGCCTGGGACAGATGAGCTCTGGGGCCAACGTCCTGACTTTC.

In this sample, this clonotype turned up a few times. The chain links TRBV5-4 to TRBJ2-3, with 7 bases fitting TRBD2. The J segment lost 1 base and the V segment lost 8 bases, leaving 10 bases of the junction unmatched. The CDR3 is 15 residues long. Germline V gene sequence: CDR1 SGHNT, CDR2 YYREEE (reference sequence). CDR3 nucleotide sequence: TGTGCCAGTCGCTATCAGCGGGGCCGCACAGATACGCAGTATTTT. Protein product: CASRYQRGRTDTQYF.

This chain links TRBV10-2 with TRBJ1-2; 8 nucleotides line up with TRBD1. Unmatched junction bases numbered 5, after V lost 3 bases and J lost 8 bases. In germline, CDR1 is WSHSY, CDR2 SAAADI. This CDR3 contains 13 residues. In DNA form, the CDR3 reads TGCGCCAGCAGTGACAGGGGGCTTTGGGGCTACACCTTC. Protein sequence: CASSDRGLWGYTF.

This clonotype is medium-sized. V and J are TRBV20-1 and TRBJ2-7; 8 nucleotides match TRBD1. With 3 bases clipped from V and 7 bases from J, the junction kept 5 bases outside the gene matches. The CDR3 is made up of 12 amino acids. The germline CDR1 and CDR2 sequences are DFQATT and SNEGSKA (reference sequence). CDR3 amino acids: CSASRTGWEQYF. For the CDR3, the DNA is TGCAGTGCTAGTCGGACAGGGTGGGAGCAGTACTTC.

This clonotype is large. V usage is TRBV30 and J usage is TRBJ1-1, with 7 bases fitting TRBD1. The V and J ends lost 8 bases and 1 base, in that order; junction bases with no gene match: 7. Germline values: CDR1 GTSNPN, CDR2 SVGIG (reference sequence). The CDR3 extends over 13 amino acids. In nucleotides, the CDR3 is TGTGCCGGGTCGACAGGGCCGAACACTGAAGCTTTCTTT. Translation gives CAGSTGPNTEAFF.

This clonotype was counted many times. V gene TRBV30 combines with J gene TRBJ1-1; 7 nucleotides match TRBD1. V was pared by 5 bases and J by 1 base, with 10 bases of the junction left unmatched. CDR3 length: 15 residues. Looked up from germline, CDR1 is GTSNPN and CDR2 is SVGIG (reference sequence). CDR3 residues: CAWALPTGPNTEAFF. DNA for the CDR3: TGTGCCTGGGCCCTTCCGACAGGGCCGAACACTGAAGCTTTCTTT. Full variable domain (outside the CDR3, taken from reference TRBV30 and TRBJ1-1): SQTIHQWPATLVQPVGSPLSLECTVEGTSNPNLYWYRQAAGRGLQLLFYSVGIGQISSEVPQNLSASRPQDRQFILSSKKLLLSDSGFYLCAWALPTGPNTEAFFGQGTRLTVV.

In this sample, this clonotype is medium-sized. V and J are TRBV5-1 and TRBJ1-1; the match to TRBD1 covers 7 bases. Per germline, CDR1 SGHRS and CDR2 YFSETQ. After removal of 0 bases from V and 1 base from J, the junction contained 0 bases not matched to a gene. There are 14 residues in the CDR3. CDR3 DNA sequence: TGCGCCAGCAGCTTGGAGGGGGCGAACACTGAAGCTTTCTTT. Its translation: CASSLEGANTEAFF.

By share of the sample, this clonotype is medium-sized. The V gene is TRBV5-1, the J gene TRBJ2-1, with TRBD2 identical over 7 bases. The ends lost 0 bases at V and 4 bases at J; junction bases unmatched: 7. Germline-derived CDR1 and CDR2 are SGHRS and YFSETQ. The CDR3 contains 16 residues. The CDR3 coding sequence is TGCGCCAGCAGCTTGGAGGGGCGGGGGAGTTACAATGAGCAGTTCTTC. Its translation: CASSLEGRGSYNEQFF.

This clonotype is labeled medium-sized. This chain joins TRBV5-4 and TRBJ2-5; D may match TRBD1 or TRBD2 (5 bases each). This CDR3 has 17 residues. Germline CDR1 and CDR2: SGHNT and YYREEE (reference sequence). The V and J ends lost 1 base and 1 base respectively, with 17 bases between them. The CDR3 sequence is CASSLLGLGATQETQYF. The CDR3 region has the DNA TGTGCCAGCAGCTTGTTGGGGCTGGGAGCGACCCAAGAGACCCAGTACTTC.